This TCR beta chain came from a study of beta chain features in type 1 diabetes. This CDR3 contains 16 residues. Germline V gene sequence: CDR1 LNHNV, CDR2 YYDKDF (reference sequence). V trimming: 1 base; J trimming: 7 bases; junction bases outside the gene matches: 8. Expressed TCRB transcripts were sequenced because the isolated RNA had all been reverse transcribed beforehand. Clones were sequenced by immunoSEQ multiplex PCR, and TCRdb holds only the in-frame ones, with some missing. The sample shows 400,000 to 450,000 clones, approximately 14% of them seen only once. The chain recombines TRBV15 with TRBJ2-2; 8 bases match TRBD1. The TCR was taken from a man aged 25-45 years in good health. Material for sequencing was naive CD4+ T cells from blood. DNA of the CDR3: TGTGCCACCAGCAGAGGGGGACAGGCCTTTAGCGGGGAGCTGTTTTTT. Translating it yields CATSRGGQAFSGELFF.